A single sample is the source of the 17 T cell receptor beta chains below, sequenced in a study of Ad26.COV2.S vaccination and SARS-CoV-2 variants. Sequencing was performed with immunoSEQ multiplex PCR; in TCRdb, only in-frame clones are kept and a portion is missing. The table has roughly 390,000 clones, 70% to 90% seen once; the top ten hold roughly 3.5%. The treatment is: about 20 received Ad26.COV2.S at low or high dose, single or two shots; 5 received placebo; per-sample allocation not given. Samples came from day 63 after the first vaccine or placebo injection. Sequenced here: peripheral blood, sampled in a trial of Ad26.COV2.S vaccine versus placebo. These receptors were collected from a person aged 18-60 years who received the Ad26.COV2.S COVID-19 vaccine or a placebo.

The V and J genes are TRBV12-3 or TRBV12-4 and TRBJ2-5; D ambiguous. The CDR3 is 12 amino acids. Between the trimmed V and J ends, which lost 5 bases and 5 bases, there was a span of 9 bases. Here the CDR3 reads CASSLDGETQYF. The CDR3 DNA is TGTGCCAGCAGTCTTGACGGGGAGACCCAGTACTTC.

The chain employs TRBV3-1 (or the pseudogene TRBV3-2) and TRBJ2-4; 10 nucleotides line up with TRBD1. The junction had 9 bases not matched to a gene; V was cut back by 0 bases and J by 16 bases. CDR1 is LGHDT and CDR2 is YNNKEL in the germline V gene (reference sequence). The CDR3 is 14 residues long. CDR3 DNA: TGTGCCAGCAGCCAAGACGTATCGGGACAGGGGCCTTACTTC. Protein product: CASSQDVSGQGPYF.

This clone came up a few times. The chain is built from TRBV6-1 and TRBJ1-6; TRBD1 aligns across 10 bases. Germline loops: CDR1 MNHNS, CDR2 SASEGT. With V trimmed by 1 base and J by 13 bases, 1 base remained unmatched. This CDR3 has 13 residues. The CDR3 loop reads CASSEVTGGPLHF. In nucleotides, the CDR3 is TGTGCCAGCAGTGAAGTGACAGGGGGCCCCCTCCACTTT.

V usage is TRBV27 and J usage is TRBJ1-2; 7 bases agree with TRBD1. The germline CDR1 and CDR2 sequences are MNHEY and SMNVEV (reference sequence). With 3 bases clipped from V and 5 bases from J, the junction kept 9 bases outside the gene matches. The CDR3 has 15 amino acids. CDR3 region: CASSFHRQGMYGYTF. CDR3 DNA sequence: TGTGCCAGCAGTTTCCACCGACAGGGAATGTATGGCTACACCTTC.

The chain combines TRBV5-8 with TRBJ1-5; D gene unclear. Trimming pared 4 bases from V and 2 bases from J, leaving 13 bases between. The length of the CDR3 is 15 residues. Germline CDR1 and CDR2: SGHTS and YDEGEE. CDR3 in DNA: TGTGCCAGCAGCGGCAGCGGGTACCGCAATCAGCCCCAGCATTTT. It encodes CASSGSGYRNQPQHF.

V is TRBV15 and J is TRBJ1-2; D possibly corresponds to TRBD1 (5 bases). Germline CDR1 and CDR2: LNHNV and YYDKDF (reference sequence). The CDR3 is 14 amino acids. Trimming stripped 0 bases from V and 14 bases from J, with 19 bases between. The CDR3 here is CATSRDRGSEVRTF. The CDR3 nucleotides are TGTGCCACCAGCAGAGATCGGGGGTCGGAGGTACGAACCTTC.

This clone was seen once. This chain connects TRBV5-4 to TRBJ1-2, with D possibly TRBD1 on 6 matching bases. This CDR3 contains 13 residues. Trimming removed 1 base from V and 6 bases from J, with 10 bases in between. The germline CDR1 and CDR2 sequences are SGHNT and YYREEE (reference sequence). CDR3: CASSLLQGHGYTF. The CDR3, as DNA: TGTGCCAGCAGCTTGTTACAGGGCCATGGCTACACCTTC.

This chain links TRBV13 with TRBJ1-6, with a tentative D call TRBD1 (5 bases). CDR1 PRHDT and CDR2 FYEKMQ come from the germline V gene (reference sequence). V was shortened by 2 bases and J by 2 bases, with 10 bases between the two germline ends. The CDR3 runs 16 residues. The CDR3 coding sequence is TGTGCCAGCAGCTTATTGGGGGTCACCTATAATTCACCCCTCCACTTT. Residues: CASSLLGVTYNSPLHF.

The rearrangement links TRBV15 to TRBJ2-7; D is undetermined. Germline loops: CDR1 LNHNV, CDR2 YYDKDF (reference sequence). CDR3 size: 15 residues. Trimming left V 0 bases short and J 7 bases short, with 16 bases between. CDR3 nucleotide sequence: TGTGCCACCAGCAGAGATCGGGCCCTTTCGAGGGAGCAGTACTTC. Translated: CATSRDRALSREQYF.

J is TRBJ1-1 and V is TRBV6-5, with D possibly matching TRBD1 (5 bases). This CDR3 is 14 amino acids long. Looked up from germline, CDR1 is MNHEY and CDR2 is SVGAGI. Trimming took off 6 bases at V and 4 bases at J, with 15 bases between the two ends. The CDR3 reads CASSWPTGGTEAFF. CDR3 in DNA: TGTGCCAGCAGCTGGCCCACCGGGGGCACTGAAGCTTTCTTT.

The rearrangement joins TRBV9 to TRBJ2-7, with 9 bases aligning to TRBD1. V dropped 7 bases and J dropped 1; count of bases not matched to a gene: 9. The CDR3 is 15 amino acids. The germline CDR1 and CDR2 sequences are SGDLS and YYNGEE. The CDR3 DNA follows: TGTGCCAGCGGTAGAGGACAGGGGATATCCTACGAGCAGTACTTC. Translating it yields CASGRGQGISYEQYF.

The J gene is TRBJ1-5, the V gene TRBV19; D ambiguous. The germline V gene encodes CDR1 LNHDA and CDR2 SQIVND (reference sequence). Trimming removed 7 bases from V and 13 bases from J, with 26 bases in between. The CDR3 covers 15 residues. The CDR3 spells CASKVDGLTSLRQHF. In DNA, the CDR3 is TGTGCCAGTAAAGTTGACGGCCTAACATCTTTGCGGCAGCATTTT.

The chain combines TRBV28 with TRBJ1-2; D not certain. Germline V gene lookup returns CDR1 MDHEN and CDR2 SYDVKM. V was shortened by 7 bases and J by 4 bases, with 13 bases between the two germline ends. This CDR3 has 13 residues. The CDR3 bases are TGTGCCAGCACCCGAGACGGGCCCTATGGCTACACCTTC. Translated: CASTRDGPYGYTF.

The rearrangement links TRBV5-4 to TRBJ2-7; D possibly uses TRBD1 or TRBD2 (5 bases each). V was trimmed by 0 bases and J by 7 bases, leaving 20 bases between them. From germline, CDR1 is SGHNT and CDR2 YYREEE (reference sequence). This CDR3 has 16 residues. The CDR3 loop reads CASSLVPPEGPGEQYF. DNA of the CDR3: TGTGCCAGCAGCTTGGTCCCGCCCGAGGGGCCGGGGGAGCAGTACTTC.

V usage is TRBV5-1 and J usage is TRBJ1-4; tentatively, D is TRBD1 (6 bases). Germline assignment: CDR1 SGHRS and CDR2 YFSETQ. Trimming left V 2 bases short and J 9 bases short, with 11 bases between. The CDR3 has 13 amino acids. The CDR3 reads CASSLFGTKKLFF. CDR3 coding DNA: TGCGCCAGCAGCTTATTCGGGACAAAAAAACTGTTTTTT.

This chain uses TRBV5-5 with TRBJ1-1, with unresolved D. Per germline, CDR1 SGHKS and CDR2 YYEKEE (reference sequence). This CDR3 has 12 residues. The V end lost 3 bases, the J end lost 5 bases, and 8 bases lay between the germline ends. CDR3 protein: CASSWTGTEAFF. In DNA form, the CDR3 reads TGTGCCAGCAGCTGGACGGGAACTGAAGCTTTCTTT.

This clone was detected a few times. The chain recombines TRBV7-8 with TRBJ2-7; weak D call: TRBD2 (5 bases). Per the germline V gene, CDR1 is SGHVS and CDR2 is FQNEAQ. Trimming stripped 1 base from V and 3 bases from J, with 10 bases between. The CDR3 sequence is 14 residues long. The CDR3: CASSLVGVGYEQYF. The CDR3 coding sequence is TGTGCCAGCAGCTTAGTCGGGGTAGGCTACGAGCAGTACTTC.